This TCR beta chain was identified in a study of early T cells in non-severe SARS-CoV-2 infection. Overall study context: Sequencing targeted bulk RNA from unsorted whole blood, leaving chains unpaired.

Study-wide findings and caveats: Private and CD4 specificities were missed by VDJdb matching, skewed to anti-spike CD8.

This CDR3 spans 16 amino acids. Germline values: CDR1 MGHRA, CDR2 YSYEKL. Trimming removed 0 bases from V and 6 bases from J, with 12 bases in between. Separate cDNA molecules each had unique molecular identifiers attached to them. TCRdb reprocessed the 5' RACE reads via MiXCR and lists one record per CDR3 protein. Altogether over 50,000 distinct CDR3 sequences are present, approximately 11% being singletons, with the ten largest covering about 1.5%. The table lists this clonotype with many counts. Antigen specificity is unknown. This sequence originates from an adult who was a healthcare worker with PCR-confirmed SARS-CoV-2 infection or an uninfected control (not recorded which). The chain employs TRBV4-1 and TRBJ1-6; tentatively, D is TRBD1 (5 bases). Sequencing was carried out using whole blood. This CDR3 is CASSQEGGRVNSPLHF. DNA of the CDR3: TGCGCCAGCAGCCAAGAAGGAGGCAGGGTTAATTCACCCCTCCACTTT.